The clone carrying this T cell receptor (beta chain) turned up a few times. What it recognizes is unknown. CDR1 GTSNPN and CDR2 SVGIG come from the germline V gene (reference sequence). CDR3 length: 13 residues. The V end lost 0 bases, the J end lost 9 bases, and 15 bases lay between the germline ends. Of the isolated RNA, all was reverse transcribed, and so the sequenced material was expressed TCRB transcripts. Assay: immunoSEQ multiplex PCR; the TCRdb copy retains only in-frame clones and omits some. The sample includes 550,000 to 850,000 clones, over 10% of them seen just once. These data originate in a study of beta chain features in type 1 diabetes. Study background: Patients did not differ from healthy donors in age, gender or cell yield. Study-level results: Shorter templates might be favored by PCR, and equally so in patients and in controls. Shorter TCRB CDR3s, moderately but significantly so, marked every one of the four CD4+ subsets in Type 1 diabetes patients. Reduced insertions and increased deletions marked VDJ junctions in type 1 diabetes patients.

The rearrangement joins TRBV30 to TRBJ2-7; D not certain. This clonotype was sampled from a young man with type 1 diabetes. Material: naive CD4+ T cells from blood. CDR3 loop: CAWSVNSLAWQYF. The CDR3, as DNA: TGTGCCTGGAGTGTAAACTCCCTGGCTTGGCAGTACTTC.